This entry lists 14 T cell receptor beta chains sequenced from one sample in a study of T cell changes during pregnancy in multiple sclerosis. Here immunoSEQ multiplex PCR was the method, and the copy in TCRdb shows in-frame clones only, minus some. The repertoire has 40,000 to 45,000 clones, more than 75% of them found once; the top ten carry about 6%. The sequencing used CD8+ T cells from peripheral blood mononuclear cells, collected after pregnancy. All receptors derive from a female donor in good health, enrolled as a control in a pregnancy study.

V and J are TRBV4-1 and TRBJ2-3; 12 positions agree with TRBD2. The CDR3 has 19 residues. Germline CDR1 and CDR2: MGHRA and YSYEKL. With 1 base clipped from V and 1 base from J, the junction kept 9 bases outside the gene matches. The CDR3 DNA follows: TGCGCCAGCAGCCAAGGTCCTCTAGCGGGGGGGCGAGGCACAGATACGCAGTATTTT. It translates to CASSQGPLAGGRGTDTQYF.

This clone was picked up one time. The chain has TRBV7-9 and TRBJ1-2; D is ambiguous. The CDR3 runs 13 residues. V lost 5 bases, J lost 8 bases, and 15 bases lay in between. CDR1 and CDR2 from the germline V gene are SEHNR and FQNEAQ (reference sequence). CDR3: CASSPPSLSGYTF. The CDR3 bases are TGTGCCAGCAGCCCCCCTAGTCTCTCAGGCTACACCTTC.

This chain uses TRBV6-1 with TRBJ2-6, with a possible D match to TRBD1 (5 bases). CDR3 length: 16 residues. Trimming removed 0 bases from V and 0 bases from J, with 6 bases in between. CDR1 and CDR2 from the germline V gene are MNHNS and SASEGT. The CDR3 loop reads CASSEATASGANVLTF. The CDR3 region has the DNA TGTGCCAGCAGTGAAGCGACAGCCTCTGGGGCCAACGTCCTGACTTTC.

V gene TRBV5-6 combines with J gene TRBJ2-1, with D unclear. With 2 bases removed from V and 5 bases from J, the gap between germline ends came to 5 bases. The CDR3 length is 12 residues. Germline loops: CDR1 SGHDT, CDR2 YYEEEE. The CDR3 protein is CASSFQNNEQFF. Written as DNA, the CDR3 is TGTGCCAGCAGCTTCCAGAACAATGAGCAGTTCTTC.

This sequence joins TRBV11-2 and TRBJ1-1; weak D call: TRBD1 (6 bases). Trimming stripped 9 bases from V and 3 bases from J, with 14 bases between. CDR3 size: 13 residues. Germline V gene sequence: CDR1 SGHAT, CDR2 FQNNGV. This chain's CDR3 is CASRTVYDTEAFF. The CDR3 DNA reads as TGTGCCAGTCGGACAGTTTATGACACTGAAGCTTTCTTT. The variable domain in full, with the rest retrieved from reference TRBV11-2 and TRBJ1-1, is EAGVAQSPRYKIIEKRQSVAFWCNPISGHATLYWYQQILGQGPKLLIQFQNNGVVDDSQLPKDRFSAERLKGVDSTLKIQPAKLEDSAVYLCASRTVYDTEAFFGQGTRLTVV.

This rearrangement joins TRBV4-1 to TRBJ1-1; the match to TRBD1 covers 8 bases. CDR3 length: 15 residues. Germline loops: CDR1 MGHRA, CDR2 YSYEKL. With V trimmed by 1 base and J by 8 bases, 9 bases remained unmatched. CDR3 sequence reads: CASSQGTGFGNEAFF. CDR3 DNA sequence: TGCGCCAGCAGCCAAGGGACAGGGTTCGGGAACGAAGCTTTCTTT.

The CDR3 coding sequence is TGTGCCAGCAGTTTATGGGGGACTAGCGGGACTAACACCGGGGAGCTGTTTTTT. Its protein is CASSLWGTSGTNTGELFF. The chain recombines TRBV28 with TRBJ2-2, with 13 bases that match TRBD2. The V gene's germline CDR1 is MDHEN and CDR2 SYDVKM. There are 18 residues in the CDR3. V lost 0 bases to trimming and J lost 2 bases; unmatched junction nucleotides: 3.

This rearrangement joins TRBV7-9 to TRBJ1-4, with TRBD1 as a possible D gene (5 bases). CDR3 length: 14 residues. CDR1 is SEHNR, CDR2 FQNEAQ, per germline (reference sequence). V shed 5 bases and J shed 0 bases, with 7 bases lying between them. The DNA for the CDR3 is TGTGCCAGCAGCCCGGACACAACTAATGAAAAACTGTTTTTT. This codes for CASSPDTTNEKLFF.

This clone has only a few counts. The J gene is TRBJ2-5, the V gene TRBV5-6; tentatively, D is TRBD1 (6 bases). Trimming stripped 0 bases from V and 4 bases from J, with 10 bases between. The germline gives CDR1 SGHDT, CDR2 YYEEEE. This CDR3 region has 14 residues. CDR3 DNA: TGTGCCAGCAGCTTGGCCCAGGGGCCAGAGACCCAGTACTTC. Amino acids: CASSLAQGPETQYF.

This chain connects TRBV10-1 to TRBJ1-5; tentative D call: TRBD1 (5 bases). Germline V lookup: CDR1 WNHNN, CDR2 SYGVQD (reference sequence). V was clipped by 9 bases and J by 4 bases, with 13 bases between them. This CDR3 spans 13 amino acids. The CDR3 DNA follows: TGCGCCAGATTGGGCAGGGCTAATCAGCCCCAGCATTTT. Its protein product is CARLGRANQPQHF.

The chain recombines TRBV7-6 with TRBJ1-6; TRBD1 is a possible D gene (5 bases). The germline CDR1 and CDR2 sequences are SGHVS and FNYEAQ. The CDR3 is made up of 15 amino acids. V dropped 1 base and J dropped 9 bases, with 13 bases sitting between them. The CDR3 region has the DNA TGTGCCAGCAGCTTAGACCAGGGAGGATCTTCACCCCTCCACTTT. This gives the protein CASSLDQGGSSPLHF.

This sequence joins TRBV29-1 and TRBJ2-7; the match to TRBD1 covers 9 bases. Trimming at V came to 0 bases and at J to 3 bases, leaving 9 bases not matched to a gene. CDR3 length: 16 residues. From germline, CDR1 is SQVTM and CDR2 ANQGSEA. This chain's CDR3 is CSVEDRRQGVFYEQYF. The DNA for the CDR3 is TGCAGCGTTGAAGATCGCCGACAGGGGGTATTCTACGAGCAGTACTTC.

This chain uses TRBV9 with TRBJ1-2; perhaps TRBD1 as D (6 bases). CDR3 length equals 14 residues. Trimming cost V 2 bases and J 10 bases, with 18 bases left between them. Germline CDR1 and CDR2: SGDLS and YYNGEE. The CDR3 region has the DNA TGTGCCAGCAGCGTTGGAGACAGGTCCGATGACTACACCTTC. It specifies CASSVGDRSDDYTF. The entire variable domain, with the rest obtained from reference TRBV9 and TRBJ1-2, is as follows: DSGVTQTPKHLITATGQRVTLRCSPRSGDLSVYWYQQSLDQGLQFLIQYYNGEERAKGNILERFSAQQFPDLHSELNLSSLELGDSALYFCASSVGDRSDDYTFGSGTRLTVV.

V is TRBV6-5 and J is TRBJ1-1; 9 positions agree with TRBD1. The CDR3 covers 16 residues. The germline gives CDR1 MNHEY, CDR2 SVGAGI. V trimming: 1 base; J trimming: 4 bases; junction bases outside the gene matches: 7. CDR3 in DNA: TGTGCCAGCAGTTACTTCTCACAGGGGGCAGGCACTGAAGCTTTCTTT. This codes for CASSYFSQGAGTEAFF.